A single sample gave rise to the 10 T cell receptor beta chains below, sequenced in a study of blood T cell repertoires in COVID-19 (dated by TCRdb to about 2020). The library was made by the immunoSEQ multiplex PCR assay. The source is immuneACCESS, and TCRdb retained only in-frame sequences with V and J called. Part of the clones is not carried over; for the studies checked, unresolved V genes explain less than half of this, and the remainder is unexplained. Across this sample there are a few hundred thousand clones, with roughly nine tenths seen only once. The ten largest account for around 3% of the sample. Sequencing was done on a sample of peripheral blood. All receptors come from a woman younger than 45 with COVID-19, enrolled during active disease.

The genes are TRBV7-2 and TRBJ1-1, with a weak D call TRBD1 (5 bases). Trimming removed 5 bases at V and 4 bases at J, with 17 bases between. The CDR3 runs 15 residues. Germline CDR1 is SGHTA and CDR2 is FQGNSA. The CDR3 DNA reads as TGTGCCAGCAGCCCCCGCAGAACAGGCCTCACTGAAGCTTTCTTT. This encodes CASSPRRTGLTEAFF.

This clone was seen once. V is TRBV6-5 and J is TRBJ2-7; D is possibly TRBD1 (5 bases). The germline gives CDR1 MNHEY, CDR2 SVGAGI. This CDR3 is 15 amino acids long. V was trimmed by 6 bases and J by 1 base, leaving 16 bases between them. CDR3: CASREKRGNSYEQYF. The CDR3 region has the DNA TGTGCCAGCAGAGAGAAAAGGGGTAATTCCTACGAGCAGTACTTC.

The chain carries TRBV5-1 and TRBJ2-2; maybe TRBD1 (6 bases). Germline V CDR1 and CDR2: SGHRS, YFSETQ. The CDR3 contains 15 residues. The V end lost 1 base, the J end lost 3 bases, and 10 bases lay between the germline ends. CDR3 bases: TGCGCCAGCAGCTTGCGGGCAGGGGACACCGGGGAGCTGTTTTTT. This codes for CASSLRAGDTGELFF.

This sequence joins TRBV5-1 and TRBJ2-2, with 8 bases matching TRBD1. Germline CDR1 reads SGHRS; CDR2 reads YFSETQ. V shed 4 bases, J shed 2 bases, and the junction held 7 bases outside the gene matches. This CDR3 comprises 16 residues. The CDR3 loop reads CASSPRQGRNTGELFF. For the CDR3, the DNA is TGCGCCAGCAGCCCCAGACAGGGGCGTAACACCGGGGAGCTGTTTTTT.

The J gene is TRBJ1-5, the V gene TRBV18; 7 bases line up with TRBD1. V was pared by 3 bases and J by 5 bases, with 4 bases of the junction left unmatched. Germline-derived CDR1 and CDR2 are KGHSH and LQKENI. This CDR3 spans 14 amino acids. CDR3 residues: CASSPQTGHQPQHF. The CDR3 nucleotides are TGTGCCAGCTCACCTCAGACAGGGCATCAGCCCCAGCATTTT.

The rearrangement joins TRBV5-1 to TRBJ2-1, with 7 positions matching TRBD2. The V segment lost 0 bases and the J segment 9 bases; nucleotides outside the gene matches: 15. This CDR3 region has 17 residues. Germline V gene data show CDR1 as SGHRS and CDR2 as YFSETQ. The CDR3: CASSLASSGLVLGEQFF. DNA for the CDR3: TGCGCCAGCAGCTTGGCGTCTAGCGGTCTAGTACTGGGTGAGCAGTTCTTC.

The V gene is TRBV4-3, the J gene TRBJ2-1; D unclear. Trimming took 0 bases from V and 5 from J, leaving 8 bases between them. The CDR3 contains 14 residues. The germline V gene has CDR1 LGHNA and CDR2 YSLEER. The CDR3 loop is CASSQDRTDNEQFF. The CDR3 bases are TGCGCCAGCAGCCAAGATAGAACAGACAATGAGCAGTTCTTC.

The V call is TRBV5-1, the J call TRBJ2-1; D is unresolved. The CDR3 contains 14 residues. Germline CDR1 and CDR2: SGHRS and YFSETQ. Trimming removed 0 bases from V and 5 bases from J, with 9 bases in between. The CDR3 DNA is TGCGCCAGCAGCTTGGCGGGTTGGCACAATGAGCAGTTCTTC. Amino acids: CASSLAGWHNEQFF.

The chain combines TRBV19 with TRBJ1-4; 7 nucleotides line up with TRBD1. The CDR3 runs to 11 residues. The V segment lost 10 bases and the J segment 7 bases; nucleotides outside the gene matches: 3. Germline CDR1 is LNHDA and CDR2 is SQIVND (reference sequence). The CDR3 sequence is CATYRGEKLFF. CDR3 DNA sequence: TGTGCCACCTACAGGGGTGAAAAACTGTTTTTT.

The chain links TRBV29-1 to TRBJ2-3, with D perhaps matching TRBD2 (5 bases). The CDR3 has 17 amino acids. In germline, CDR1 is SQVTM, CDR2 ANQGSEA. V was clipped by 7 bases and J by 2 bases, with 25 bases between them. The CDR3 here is CSAPARPGLGTTDTQYF. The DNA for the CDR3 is TGCAGCGCCCCCGCCCGCCCCGGACTCGGAACCACAGATACGCAGTATTTT.